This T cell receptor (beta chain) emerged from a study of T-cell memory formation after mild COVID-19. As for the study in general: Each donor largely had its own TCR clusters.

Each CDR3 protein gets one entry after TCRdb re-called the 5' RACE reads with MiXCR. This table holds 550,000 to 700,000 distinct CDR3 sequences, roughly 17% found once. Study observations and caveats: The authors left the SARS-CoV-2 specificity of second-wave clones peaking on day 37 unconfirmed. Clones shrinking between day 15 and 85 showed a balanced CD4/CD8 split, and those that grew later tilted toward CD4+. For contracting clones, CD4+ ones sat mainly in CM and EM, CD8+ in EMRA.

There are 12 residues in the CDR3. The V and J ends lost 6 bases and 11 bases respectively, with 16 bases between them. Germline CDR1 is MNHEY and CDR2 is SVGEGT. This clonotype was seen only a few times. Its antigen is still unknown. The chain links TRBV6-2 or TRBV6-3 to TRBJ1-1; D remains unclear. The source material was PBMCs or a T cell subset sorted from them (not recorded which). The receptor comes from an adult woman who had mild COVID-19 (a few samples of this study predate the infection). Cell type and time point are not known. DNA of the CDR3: TGTGCCAGCAGCCGAGCCGGCCTTGAGGCTTTCTTT. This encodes CASSRAGLEAFF.